The following is a TCR beta chain sequence with its context. The antigen is not known. A much larger clonotype is one base distant, so this may be a read error. This CDR3 is missing its conserved last phenylalanine or tryptophan, likely due to a read error. The data originate from a study of tumor-infiltrating lymphocytes in primary liver carcinoma. The CDR3 length is 11 residues. The V and J ends lost 0 bases and 7 bases respectively, with 4 bases between them. Co-extracted RNA and DNA came from around 18-30 mg of unsorted bulk tissue. Viable tumor cells exceeded 75% in all tumor samples. Notes on the study in general: A small share of top clones, only about 8-25%, was found in all five tumor regions. Top-250-clone fractions were significantly higher in tumors than in blood (p = 0.039).

Constant-region priming of 500 to 550 ng total RNA yielded TCR beta cDNA. The TCR beta library was amplified through three nested multiplex PCR rounds in a modified ARM-PCR procedure. Amplification in the first two PCR rounds was performed using TRBV1-TRBV30 forward primers and a C-beta reverse primer for 10 cycles each. One entry per CDR3 protein, called by TCRdb with MiXCR from the multiplex PCR reads. The sample shows 95,000 to 150,000 distinct CDR3 sequences, roughly 69% of them seen only once. This chain links TRBV12-3 or TRBV12-4 with TRBJ2-7; no firm D call. The source is a woman in her sixties with primary liver carcinoma and hepatitis B virus infection. The material sequenced was liver tumor tissue from sampling region 1. Subset described: tumor region T1, superior pole. The CDR3 bases are TGTGCCAGCAGTTTAGCAGGGGAGCAGTACATC. Protein sequence: CASSLAGEQYI.